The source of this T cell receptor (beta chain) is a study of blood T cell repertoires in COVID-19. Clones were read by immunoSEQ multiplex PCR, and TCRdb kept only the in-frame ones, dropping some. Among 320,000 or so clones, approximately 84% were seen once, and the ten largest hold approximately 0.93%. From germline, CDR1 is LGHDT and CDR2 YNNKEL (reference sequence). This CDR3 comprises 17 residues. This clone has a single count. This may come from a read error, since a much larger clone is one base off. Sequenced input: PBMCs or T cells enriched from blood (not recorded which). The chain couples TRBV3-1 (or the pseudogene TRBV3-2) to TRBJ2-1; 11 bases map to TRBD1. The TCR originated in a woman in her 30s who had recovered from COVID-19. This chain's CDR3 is CASNQAFGTGGYNEQFF. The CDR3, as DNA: TGTGCCAGCAACCAAGCTTTTGGGACAGGGGGCTACAATGAGCAGTTCTTC.